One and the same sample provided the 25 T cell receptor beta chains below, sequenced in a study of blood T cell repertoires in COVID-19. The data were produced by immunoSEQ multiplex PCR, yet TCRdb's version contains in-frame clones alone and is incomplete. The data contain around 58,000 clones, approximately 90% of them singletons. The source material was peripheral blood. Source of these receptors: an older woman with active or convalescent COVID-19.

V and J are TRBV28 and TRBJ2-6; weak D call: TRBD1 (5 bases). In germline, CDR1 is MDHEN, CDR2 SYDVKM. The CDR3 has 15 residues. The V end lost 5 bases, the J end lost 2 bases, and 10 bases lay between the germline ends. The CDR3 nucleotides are TGTGCCAGCAGTCCTTGGACAACTGGGGCCAACGTCCTGACTTTC. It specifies CASSPWTTGANVLTF.

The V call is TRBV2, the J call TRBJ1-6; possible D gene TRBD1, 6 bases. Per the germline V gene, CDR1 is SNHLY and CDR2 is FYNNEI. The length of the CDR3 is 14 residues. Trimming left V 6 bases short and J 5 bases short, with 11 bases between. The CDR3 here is CASRPTGNNSPLHF. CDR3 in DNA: TGTGCCAGCAGACCCACAGGGAATAATTCACCCCTCCACTTT.

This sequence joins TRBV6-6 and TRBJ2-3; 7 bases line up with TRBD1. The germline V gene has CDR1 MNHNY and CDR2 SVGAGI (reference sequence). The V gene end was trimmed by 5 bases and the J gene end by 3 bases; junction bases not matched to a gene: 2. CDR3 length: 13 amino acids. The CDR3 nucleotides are TGTGCCAGCAGTCCACAGGGGACAGATACGCAGTATTTT. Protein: CASSPQGTDTQYF.

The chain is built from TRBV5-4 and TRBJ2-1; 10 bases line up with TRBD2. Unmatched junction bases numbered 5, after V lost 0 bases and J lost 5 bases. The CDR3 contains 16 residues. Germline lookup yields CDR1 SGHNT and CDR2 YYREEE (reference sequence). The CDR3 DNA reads TGTGCCAGCAGCTTGGGGGGGACTAGCGCCGACAATGAGCAGTTCTTC. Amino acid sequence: CASSLGGTSADNEQFF.

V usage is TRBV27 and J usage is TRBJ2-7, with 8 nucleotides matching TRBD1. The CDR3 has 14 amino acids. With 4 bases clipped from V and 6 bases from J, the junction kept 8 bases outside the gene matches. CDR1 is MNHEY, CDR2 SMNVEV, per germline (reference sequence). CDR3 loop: CASSYGTGSLEQYF. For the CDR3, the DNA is TGTGCCAGCAGTTACGGGACAGGTTCTCTCGAGCAGTACTTC.

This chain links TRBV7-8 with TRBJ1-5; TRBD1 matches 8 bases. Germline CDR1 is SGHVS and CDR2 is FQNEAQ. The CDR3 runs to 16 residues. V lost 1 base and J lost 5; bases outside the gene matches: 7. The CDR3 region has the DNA TGTGCCAGCAGCTTAGGAGTGACAGGGGTTGATCAGCCCCAGCATTTT. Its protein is CASSLGVTGVDQPQHF.

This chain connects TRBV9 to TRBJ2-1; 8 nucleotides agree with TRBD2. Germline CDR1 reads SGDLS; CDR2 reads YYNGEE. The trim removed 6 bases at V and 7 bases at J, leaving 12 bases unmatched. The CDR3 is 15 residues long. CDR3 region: CASTKTGGPGNEQFF. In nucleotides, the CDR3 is TGTGCCAGCACCAAGACGGGAGGGCCGGGGAATGAGCAGTTCTTC.

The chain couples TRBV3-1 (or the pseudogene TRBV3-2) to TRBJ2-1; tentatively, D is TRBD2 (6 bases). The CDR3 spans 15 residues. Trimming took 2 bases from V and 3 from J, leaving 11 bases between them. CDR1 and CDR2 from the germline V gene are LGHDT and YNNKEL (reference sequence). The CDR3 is CASSQRASDYNEQFF. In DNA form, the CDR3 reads TGTGCCAGCAGCCAAAGGGCTAGCGACTACAATGAGCAGTTCTTC.

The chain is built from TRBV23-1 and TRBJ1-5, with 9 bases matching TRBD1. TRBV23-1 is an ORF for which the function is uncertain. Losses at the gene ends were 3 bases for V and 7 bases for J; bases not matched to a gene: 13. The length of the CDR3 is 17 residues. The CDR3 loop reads CASSHTRDRDRAQPQHF. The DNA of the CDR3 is TGCGCCAGCAGTCACACGAGGGACCGGGACAGGGCGCAGCCCCAGCATTTT.

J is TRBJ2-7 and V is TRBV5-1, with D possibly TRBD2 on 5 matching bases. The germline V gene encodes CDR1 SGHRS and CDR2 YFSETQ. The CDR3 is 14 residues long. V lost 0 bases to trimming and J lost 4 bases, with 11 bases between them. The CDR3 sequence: CASSLAGVPYEQYF. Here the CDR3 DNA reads TGCGCCAGCAGCTTGGCCGGGGTACCTTACGAGCAGTACTTC.

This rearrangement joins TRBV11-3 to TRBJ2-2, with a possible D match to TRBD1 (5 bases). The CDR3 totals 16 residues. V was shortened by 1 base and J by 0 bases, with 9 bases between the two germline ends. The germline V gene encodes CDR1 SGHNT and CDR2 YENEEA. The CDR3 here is CASSLAVTANTGELFF. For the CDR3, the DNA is TGTGCCAGCAGCTTAGCGGTGACAGCGAACACCGGGGAGCTGTTTTTT.

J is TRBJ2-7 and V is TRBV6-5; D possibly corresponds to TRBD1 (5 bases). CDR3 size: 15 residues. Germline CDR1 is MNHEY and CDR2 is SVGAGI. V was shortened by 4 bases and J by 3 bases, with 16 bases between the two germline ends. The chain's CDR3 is CASSSVGVLGYEQYF. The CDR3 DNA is TGTGCCAGCAGTTCTGTAGGGGTGTTGGGCTACGAGCAGTACTTC.

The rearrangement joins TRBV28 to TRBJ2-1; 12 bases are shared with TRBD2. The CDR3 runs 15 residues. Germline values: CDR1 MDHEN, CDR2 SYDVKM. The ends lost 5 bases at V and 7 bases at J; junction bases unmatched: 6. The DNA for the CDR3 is TGTGCCAGCAGTACCCTAGCGGGGGGGAAAAATGAGCAGTTCTTC. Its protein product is CASSTLAGGKNEQFF.

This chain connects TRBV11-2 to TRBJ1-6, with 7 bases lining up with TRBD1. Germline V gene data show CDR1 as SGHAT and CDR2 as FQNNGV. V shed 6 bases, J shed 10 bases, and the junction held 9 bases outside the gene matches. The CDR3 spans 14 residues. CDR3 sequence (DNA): TGTGCCAGCAGACCACAGGGGATCGGGTCACCCCTCCACTTT. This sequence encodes CASRPQGIGSPLHF.

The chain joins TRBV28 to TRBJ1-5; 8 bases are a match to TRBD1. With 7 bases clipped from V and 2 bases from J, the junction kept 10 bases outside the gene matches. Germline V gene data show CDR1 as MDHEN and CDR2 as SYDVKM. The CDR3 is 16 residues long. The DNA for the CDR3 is TGTGCCAGCACCAATCGAGGACAGGGAGGCAATCAGCCCCAGCATTTT. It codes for CASTNRGQGGNQPQHF.

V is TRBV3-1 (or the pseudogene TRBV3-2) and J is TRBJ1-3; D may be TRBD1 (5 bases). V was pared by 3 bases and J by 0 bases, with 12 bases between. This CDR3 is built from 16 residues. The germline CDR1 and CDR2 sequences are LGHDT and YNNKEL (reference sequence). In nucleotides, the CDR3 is TGTGCCAGCAGCCAGTTCCCCGGGGGCTCTGGAAACACCATATATTTT. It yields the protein CASSQFPGGSGNTIYF.

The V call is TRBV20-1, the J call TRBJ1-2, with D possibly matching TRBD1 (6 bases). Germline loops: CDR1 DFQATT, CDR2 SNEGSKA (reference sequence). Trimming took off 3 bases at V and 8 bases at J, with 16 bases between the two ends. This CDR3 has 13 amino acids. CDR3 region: CSASPTQGYGYTF. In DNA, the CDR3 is TGCAGTGCTAGTCCAACTCAGGGGTACGGCTACACCTTC.

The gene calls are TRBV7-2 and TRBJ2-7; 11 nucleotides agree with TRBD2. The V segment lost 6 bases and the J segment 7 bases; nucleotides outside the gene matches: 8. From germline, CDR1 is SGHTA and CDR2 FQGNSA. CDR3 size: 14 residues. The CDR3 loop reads CASRLAGGLGEQYF. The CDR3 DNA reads TGTGCCAGCAGGCTAGCGGGGGGTTTGGGGGAGCAGTACTTC.

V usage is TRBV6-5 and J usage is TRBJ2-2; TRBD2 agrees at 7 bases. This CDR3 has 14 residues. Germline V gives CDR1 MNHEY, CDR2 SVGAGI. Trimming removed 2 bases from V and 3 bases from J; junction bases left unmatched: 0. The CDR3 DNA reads TGTGCCAGCAGTTACGCGGGGGACACCGGGGAGCTGTTTTTT. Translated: CASSYAGDTGELFF.

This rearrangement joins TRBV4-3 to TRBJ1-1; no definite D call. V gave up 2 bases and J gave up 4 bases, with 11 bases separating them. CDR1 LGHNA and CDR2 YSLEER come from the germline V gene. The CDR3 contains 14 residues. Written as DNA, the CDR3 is TGCGCCAGCAGCCAATACGAGGGCGTCACTGAAGCTTTCTTT. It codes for CASSQYEGVTEAFF.

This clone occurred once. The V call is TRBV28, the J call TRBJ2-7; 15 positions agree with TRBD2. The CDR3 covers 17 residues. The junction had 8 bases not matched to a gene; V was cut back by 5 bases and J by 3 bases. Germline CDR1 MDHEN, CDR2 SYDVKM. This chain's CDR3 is CASSTPGLAGGLYEQYF. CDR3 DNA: TGTGCCAGCAGTACCCCGGGACTAGCGGGGGGCCTCTACGAGCAGTACTTC.

The CDR3 loop reads CASSQRTETYNEQFF. Written as DNA, the CDR3 is TGTGCCAGCAGCCAGAGGACAGAGACCTACAATGAGCAGTTCTTC. This chain connects TRBV3-1 (or the pseudogene TRBV3-2) to TRBJ2-1; tentatively, D is TRBD1 (6 bases). The V gene's germline CDR1 is LGHDT and CDR2 YNNKEL (reference sequence). The germline V and J ends were trimmed by 3 bases and 2 bases, with 11 bases remaining between them. This CDR3 is 15 amino acids long.

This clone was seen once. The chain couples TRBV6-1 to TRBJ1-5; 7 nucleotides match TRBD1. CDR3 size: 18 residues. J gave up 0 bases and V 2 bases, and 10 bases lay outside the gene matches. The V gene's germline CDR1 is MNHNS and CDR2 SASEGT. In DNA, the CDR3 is TGTGCCAGCAGTGAAAGGGACAGCGCTAGCTTTAGCAATCAGCCCCAGCATTTT. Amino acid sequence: CASSERDSASFSNQPQHF.

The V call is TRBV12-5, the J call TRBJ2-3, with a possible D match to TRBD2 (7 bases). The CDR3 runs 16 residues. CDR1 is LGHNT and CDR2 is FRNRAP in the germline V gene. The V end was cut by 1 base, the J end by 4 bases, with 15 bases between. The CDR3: CASGLASRGGPDTQYF. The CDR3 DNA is TGTGCTAGTGGTTTGGCCTCTAGGGGGGGCCCAGATACGCAGTATTTT.

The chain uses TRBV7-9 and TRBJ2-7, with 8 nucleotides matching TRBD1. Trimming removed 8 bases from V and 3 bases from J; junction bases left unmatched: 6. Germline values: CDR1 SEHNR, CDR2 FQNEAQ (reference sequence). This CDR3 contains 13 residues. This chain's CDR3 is CASGQGQGYEQYF. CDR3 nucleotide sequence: TGTGCCAGCGGTCAAGGACAGGGCTACGAGCAGTACTTC.